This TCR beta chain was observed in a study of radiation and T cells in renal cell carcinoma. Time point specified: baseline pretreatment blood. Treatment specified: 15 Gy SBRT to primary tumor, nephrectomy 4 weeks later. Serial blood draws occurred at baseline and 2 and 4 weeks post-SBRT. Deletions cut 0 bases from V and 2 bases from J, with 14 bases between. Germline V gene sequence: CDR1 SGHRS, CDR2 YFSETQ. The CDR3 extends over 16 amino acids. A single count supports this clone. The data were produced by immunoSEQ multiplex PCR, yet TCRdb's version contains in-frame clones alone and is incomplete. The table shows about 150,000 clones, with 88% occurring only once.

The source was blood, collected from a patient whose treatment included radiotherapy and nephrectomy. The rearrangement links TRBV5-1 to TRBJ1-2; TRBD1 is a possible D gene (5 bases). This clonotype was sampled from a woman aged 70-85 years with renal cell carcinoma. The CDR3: CASSLARTTANYGYTF. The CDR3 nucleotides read TGCGCCAGCAGCTTGGCTAGGACGACAGCGAACTATGGCTACACCTTC.